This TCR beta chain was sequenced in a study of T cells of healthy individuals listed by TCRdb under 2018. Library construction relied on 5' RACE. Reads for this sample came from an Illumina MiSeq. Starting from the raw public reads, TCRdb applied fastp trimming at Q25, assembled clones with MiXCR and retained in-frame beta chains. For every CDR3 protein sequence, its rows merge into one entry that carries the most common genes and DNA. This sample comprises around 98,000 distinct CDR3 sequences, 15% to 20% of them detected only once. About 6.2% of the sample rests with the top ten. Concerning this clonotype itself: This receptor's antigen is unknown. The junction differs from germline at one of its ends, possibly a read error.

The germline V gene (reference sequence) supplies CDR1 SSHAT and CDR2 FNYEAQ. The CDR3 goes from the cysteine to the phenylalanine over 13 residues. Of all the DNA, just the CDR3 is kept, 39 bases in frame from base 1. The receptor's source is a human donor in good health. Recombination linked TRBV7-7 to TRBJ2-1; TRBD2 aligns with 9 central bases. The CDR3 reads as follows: CASTQLAGYEQFF. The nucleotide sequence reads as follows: TGTGCTAGCACCCAACTAGCGGGCTATGAGCAGTTCTTC.